The TCR beta chain under discussion was sequenced for a study of T-cell memory formation after mild COVID-19. TCRdb re-derived calls from the 5' RACE reads in MiXCR, one entry per CDR3 protein. The sample records some 160,000 distinct CDR3 sequences, 13% being singletons. CDR3 length: 16 amino acids. Germline trimming cut 3 bases from V and 4 bases from J; bases unmatched to any gene: 7. Germline V gene data show CDR1 as KGHSH and CDR2 as LQKENI. This TCR came from a young man who had mild COVID-19 (a few samples of this study predate the infection). Cell type and time point are not known. What was sequenced was PBMCs or a T cell subset sorted from them (not recorded which). The chain joins TRBV18 to TRBJ2-2, with TRBD1 identical over 8 bases. The CDR3 DNA is TGTGCCAGCTCACCCTACCAGGGGGCAAGCACCGGGGAGCTGTTTTTT. Its translation: CASSPYQGASTGELFF.